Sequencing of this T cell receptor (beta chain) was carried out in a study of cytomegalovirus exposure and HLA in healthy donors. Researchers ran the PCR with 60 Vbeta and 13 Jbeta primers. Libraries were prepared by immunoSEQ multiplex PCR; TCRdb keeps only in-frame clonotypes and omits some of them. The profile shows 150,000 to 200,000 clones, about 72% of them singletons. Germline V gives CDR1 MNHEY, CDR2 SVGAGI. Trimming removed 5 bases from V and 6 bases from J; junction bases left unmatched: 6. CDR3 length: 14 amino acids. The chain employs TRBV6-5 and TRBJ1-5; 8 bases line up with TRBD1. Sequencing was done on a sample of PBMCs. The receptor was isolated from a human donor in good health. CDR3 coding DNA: TGTGCCAGCAGTACACAGGGGGACGGTCAGCCCCAGCATTTT. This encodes CASSTQGDGQPQHF.